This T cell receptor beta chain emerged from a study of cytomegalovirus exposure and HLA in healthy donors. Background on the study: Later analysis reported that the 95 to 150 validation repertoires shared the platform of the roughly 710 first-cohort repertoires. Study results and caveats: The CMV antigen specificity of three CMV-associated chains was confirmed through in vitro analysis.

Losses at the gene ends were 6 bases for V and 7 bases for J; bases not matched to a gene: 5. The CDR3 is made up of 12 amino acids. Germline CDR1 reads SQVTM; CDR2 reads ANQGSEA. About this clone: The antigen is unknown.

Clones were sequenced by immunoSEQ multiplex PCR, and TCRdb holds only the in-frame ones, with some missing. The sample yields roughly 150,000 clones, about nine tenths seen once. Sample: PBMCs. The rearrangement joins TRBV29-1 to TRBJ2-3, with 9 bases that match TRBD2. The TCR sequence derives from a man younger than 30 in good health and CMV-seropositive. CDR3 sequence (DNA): TGCAGCGTGGGGACTAGCCTAAATACGCAGTATTTT. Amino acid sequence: CSVGTSLNTQYF.